This T cell receptor beta chain originates from a study of identical twins. TCRdb re-called the 5' RACE reads with MiXCR, one entry per CDR3 protein. The sample consists of some 730,000 distinct CDR3 sequences, about 20% of them appearing once. The V and J ends lost 7 bases and 4 bases respectively, with 13 bases between them. The CDR3 is 12 residues long. Per the germline V gene, CDR1 is DFQATT and CDR2 is SNEGSKA (reference sequence). Only a few counts were recorded for this clonotype. The same specimen was also included in a second study, on T cells expressing NK-cell markers.

The source material was PBMCs. This chain connects TRBV20-1 to TRBJ1-2, with D possibly being TRBD1 (5 bases). The source is a woman aged 18-35 years in good health. As DNA, the CDR3 is TGCAGTGGTAGCGAGGGGCTCTATGGCTACACCTTC. This sequence encodes CSGSEGLYGYTF.